This T cell receptor beta chain comes out of a study of regulatory T cells in long-lasting Graves disease. General study results and limits: Favored gene segments in persistent disease were TRBV28, TRBJ1-2 and TRBJ2-5.

Relying on iRepertoire HTBI primers and Arm-PCR of CDR3 regions, the team built TCR beta libraries. TCRdb independently ran MiXCR on the multiplex PCR reads; one entry per CDR3 protein. Of approximately 400,000 distinct CDR3 sequences listed, around 16% are singletons. Comments on this clonotype: Its target is unknown.

Per the germline V gene, CDR1 is MDHEN and CDR2 is SYDVKM. V shed 2 bases and J shed 3 bases, with 10 bases lying between them. This CDR3 is 14 amino acids long. Time point noted: newly diagnosed GD, antithyroid drugs for less than 3 months. The TCR library was made from RNA extracted from PBMCs. These records were also assigned to another study, of T cells in Graves' hyperthyroidism and ophthalmopathy. That work contributes: It was considered stable Graves' hyperthyroidism when ophthalmopathy did not progress within 18 months. Uncontrolled infection, other autoimmune disease, pregnancy and lactation each barred patients from inclusion. RT-PCR in the first round (using the HTBI primer set) targeted the TCR CDR3.

The rearrangement links TRBV28 to TRBJ1-2, with D tentatively TRBD1 (5 bases). The sequence was obtained from a woman in her thirties or forties with Graves disease. The specimen comprised peripheral blood mononuclear cells (PBMCs), sampled at new diagnosis, from a patient treated with antithyroid drugs. The CDR3 loop reads CASSLQGRDYGYTF. The DNA of the CDR3 is TGTGCCAGCAGTTTACAGGGACGGGACTATGGCTACACCTTC.